The present T cell receptor (beta chain) was sequenced within a study of blood T cell repertoires in COVID-19. Study-wide context: PBMCs, B-cell-depleted T cells, or T cells were the source of the cDNA or gDNA that made up the material.

Source study methods: The authors estimated nucleated cell counts from reference gene primer amplification. Assay: immunoSEQ multiplex PCR; the TCRdb copy retains only in-frame clones and omits some. D and trimming come from the DNA, and the V and J calls and clone size come from that table. The sample has a few hundred thousand clones, approximately 85% seen once; the top ten hold approximately 0.94%. Germline V gives CDR1 SEHNR, CDR2 FQNEAQ (reference sequence). V was clipped by 10 bases and J by 5 bases; unmatched bases: 21. CDR3 length equals 19 residues. The V gene is TRBV7-9, the J gene TRBJ2-2, with TRBD2 matching over 11 bases. The receptor's source is a human donor with COVID-19, enrolled during active disease. The donor label of this sample is uncertain. The material sequenced was peripheral blood. The CDR3 sequence: CATRASGRPLESFTGELFF. The CDR3 DNA follows: TGTGCCACCAGAGCTAGCGGGAGGCCCCTTGAGTCCTTTACCGGGGAGCTGTTTTTT.